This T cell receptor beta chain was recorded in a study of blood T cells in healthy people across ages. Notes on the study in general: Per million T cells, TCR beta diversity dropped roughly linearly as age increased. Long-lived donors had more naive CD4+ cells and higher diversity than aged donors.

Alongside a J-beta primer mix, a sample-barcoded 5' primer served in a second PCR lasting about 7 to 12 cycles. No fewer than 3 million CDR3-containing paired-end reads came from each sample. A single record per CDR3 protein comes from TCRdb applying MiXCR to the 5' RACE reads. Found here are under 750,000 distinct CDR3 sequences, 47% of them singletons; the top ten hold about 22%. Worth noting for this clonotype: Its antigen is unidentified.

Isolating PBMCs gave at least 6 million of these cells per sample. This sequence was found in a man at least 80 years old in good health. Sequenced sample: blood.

The CDR3: CASSLDDRGPGELFF. CDR3 nucleotide sequence: TGTGCCAGCAGCTTAGATGACAGGGGGCCCGGGGAGCTGTTTTTT. The chain recombines TRBV11-2 with TRBJ2-2, with 10 positions matching TRBD1. CDR3 length equals 15 residues. J was trimmed by 6 bases and V by 0 bases; bases with no gene match: 1. CDR1 and CDR2 from the germline V gene are SGHAT and FQNNGV.